The T cell receptor beta chain described here comes from a study of cytomegalovirus exposure and HLA in healthy donors (dated by TCRdb to 2015 to 2018). Regarding the research as a whole: An earlier analysis of several hundred of the donors reported about 250 Gb of sequence data and 117 million unique TCR beta sequences from about 180 million T cells. Roughly 300 gigabases of sequencing data and 70 million to 100 million unique TCR sequences were included in an early release covering roughly 700 HLA-typed donors. Of the 398 genotyped donors, 81% were placed in the genetic ancestry cluster associated with self-reported Caucasian donors. The study was designed to test whether signatures of past pathogen exposure could be identified by cataloging public T cell receptors. The T cell repertoires of 666 subjects were profiled by immunosequencing and related to cytomegalovirus serostatus. Along with the approximately 700-subject first cohort, a separate validation cohort of approximately 110 different subjects was used. High-throughput TCR immunosequencing, statistical association of individual TCRs with disease status, and machine learning were combined to predict cytomegalovirus infection status. A later analysis re-analyzed previously published TCR beta repertoires from roughly 690 donors and added high-resolution HLA genotyping to study TCR occurrence patterns. Rather than using new phenotypic data, the later analysis identified candidate immune exposures from TCR beta sequences and from how often those sequences occurred across donors. In an earlier analysis of over 550 of the donors, high-throughput TCR beta sequencing was used to judge whether each TCR beta V gene segment behaved as functional or pseudogenic. Donor age, sex, ethnicity and CMV serostatus were compiled together with the repertoire data. A later genetic analysis took genome-wide SNP genotypes for about 65% of the 666 donors and used that subset as a discovery cohort. All discovery cohort repertoires had been generated using a single sequencing platform. Both class I and class II loci were covered by HLA typing, at four-digit resolution. The number of donors typed differed by locus, with roughly 620-640 for A, B, C, DRB1 and DQB1, around 500 for DQA1, 600 to 610 for DPA1, and some 470 for DPB1. Roughly 5 DR-DQ haplotypes were handled as single units for association and clustering because linkage in the cohort was strong. On average, around 230,000 unique TCR beta nucleotide sequences were sequenced per donor among 398 genotyped donors of the cohort, with roughly 18% of those sequences being non-productive. What the research found in general, with its limitations: Roughly 15 rarely observed V segments, including chromosome 9 orphons, were excluded from the earlier analysis of about 600 of the donors because counts were too low. It was suggested by the authors that the approach could potentially be generalized to other disease states and immunological phenotypes. The sequencing pipeline was judged likely to have produced a cluster of highly shared sequence variants as a technical artifact. In an earlier analysis of more than 500 of the donors, most TCR beta V segments appeared in productive rearrangements about 87% or about 30% of the time, broadly matching IMGT annotations. According to a later analysis, most CMV-associated TCR beta chains appeared to be HLA-restricted, and the HLA associations seemed to be driven largely by CMV exposure. CMV serostatus was the only immune exposure information available for the cohort. A later analysis found that TCR association rates varied across HLA loci, with DRB1 alleles showing the most associated TCRs and HLA-C alleles the fewest. Correlated functional status among segregating V segments might reflect linkage disequilibrium, but an unknown experimental factor could not be ruled out. Compared with the roughly 700-donor mean, donors in an Asian-associated ancestry cluster had fewer N-insertions in productive TCRs, according to a later genetic analysis. Because the 87-base-pair reads could not distinguish some IMGT-functional V segments, including TRBV6-2 and TRBV6-3, those segments were excluded. Most TCR sequences were observed very rarely across donors, whereas some public TCRs were present in many individuals. A further reported finding was that TCR beta sequences accurately predicted the HLA-A and HLA-B alleles for most subjects in the first cohort. Strong co-occurrence of HLA alleles, especially DR and DQ, made assigning TCR associations to individual alleles difficult. Three of the identified cytomegalovirus-associated TCR beta chains were confirmed in vitro to be specific for cytomegalovirus antigens. The study gave a list of some 150 TCR beta chains associated with cytomegalovirus. In this cohort, only TCR beta chains were sequenced, and detectable features were limited by the absence of alpha or paired-chain data. A later analysis reported that several top co-occurrence clusters appeared linked to parvovirus B19, influenza, CMV and Epstein-Barr virus. A later analysis associated 16,951 TCR beta sequences with specific HLA alleles at a false discovery rate of 0.05. Presence/absence analyses assumed roughly uniform sequencing depth across donors, an assumption that may not hold. An association between a missense DCLRE1C variant and V-gene and J-gene trimming of TCR beta chains was found in a later genetic analysis and replicated in an independent cohort. The classifier was reported to diagnose cytomegalovirus status with high specificity and sensitivity in both the original cohort and the validation cohort. A later analysis found that HLA-associated TCR beta chains were more clonally expanded and had lower generation probabilities than equally common non-associated chains. Because HLA typing was missing for some donors at each locus, association tests included only the typed subset.

A note on this clone: No cognate antigen has been identified for it. Base qualities are not recorded, but no much larger clone differs from it by a single base.

The germline V gene sets CDR1 to SGHTA and CDR2 to FQGNSA. V is cut by 1 base and J by 2 bases, and the space between the germline ends is 10 bases. Including the terminal cysteine and phenylalanine, the CDR3 comprises 15 residues. The retained sequence is limited to the CDR3, 45 bases, with the frame set at the first base. In total, fewer than 750 healthy bone marrow donors made up the cohort. All cohort members were sampled while nominally healthy, although unrecorded immune exposures were likely present. The donor tested CMV seropositive and was one of the 289 seropositive cohort members. A peripheral blood sample was collected from each donor, and TCR beta sequencing was performed on peripheral blood mononuclear cells. The Qiagen DNeasy Blood Extraction Kit was used to extract genomic DNA from the blood cell samples. The library was produced with the immunoSEQ multiplex PCR assay. For the multiplex PCR, a mixture combining 60 forward primers for TCR Vbeta segments and 13 reverse primers for TCR Jbeta segments was used. A multiplex PCR assay on genomic DNA amplified the CDR3 region of rearranged TCR beta genes. The Illumina HiSeq System was used to sequence the amplified TCR beta libraries as 87-base-pair reads. The study's processing was this. In a later analysis, some 80 million unique TCR beta chains were counted across the 500 to 700 repertoires, and some 10 million of these chains were shared by at least two donors. Raw reads were error-corrected and collapsed into unique sequences by a nearest-neighbor algorithm in which closely related sequences were merged to remove PCR and sequencing errors. CDR3 sequences were aligned to IMGT reference sequences to assign V, D and J gene segments. For a sequence to be retained, a match of at least six nucleotides to both a V gene segment and a J gene segment was required. Rearrangements were called productive when the CDR3 lacked stop codons and stayed in frame with V and J; all others were non-productive. Following IMGT convention, CDR3 was defined as the stretch from the second conserved V-encoded cysteine up to the conserved J-encoded phenylalanine. Sequences without an unambiguous match to a single V gene segment were excluded from the earlier analysis of almost 600 of the donors. In an earlier analysis of more than 500 of the donors, a V segment was called functional when productive rearrangements were above 56.7%, and segregating when the standard deviation between donors exceeded 5%. A statistical classification framework was built to diagnose cytomegalovirus status from the catalog of TCR beta chain sequences. In a later analysis, V and J genes were assigned by comparing TCR nucleotide sequences against IMGT/GENE-DB human TR gene sequences. In a later analysis, CDR3 sequences and most-parsimonious VDJ recombination scenarios were assigned using the TCRdist pipeline. In a later analysis, each TCR beta chain was defined by its CDR3 amino acid sequence together with its V-gene family, and reads without a unique V-gene family were excluded. A later analysis removed 500 to 650 highly shared, low-generation-probability nucleotide sequences to deal with suspected cross-contamination and a sequencing artifact. In a later analysis, a clonal expansion index was calculated for each public chain from normalized within-repertoire ranks of inferred template counts. In a later analysis, generation probabilities were computed with a VDJ recombination model fitted to out-of-frame rearrangements, and the resulting probabilities were checked against IGoR. In a later analysis, TCR-TCR, TCR-HLA and TCR-CMV co-occurrence was scored with hypergeometric tests, and a repertoire-size bias correction was applied to TCR pairs. In a later analysis, false discovery rates were estimated by permuting HLA or CMV assignments 20 times. In a later analysis, co-occurring TCRs were grouped using DBSCAN, and TCRdist sequence similarity was added for clustering within HLA-allele-positive subsets. Repertoires with fewer than 30,000 or more than 120,000 public chains were left out of co-occurrence clustering, as were four to six repertoires with anomalous nucleotide sharing. The table was pulled from immuneACCESS by TCRdb, which kept in-frame rearrangements only. Such tables lose some clones; where checked, under half of the loss comes from unresolved V genes, and the rest has no known cause. V and J calls and clone size are those listed in that table; D and trimming were worked out from the DNA. Across this sample there are 95,000 to 150,000 clones, with more than 60% seen only once. The ten largest account for more than 6.5% of the sample.

Recombination connected TRBV7-2 to TRBJ2-3; tentative D gene TRBD2, with 5 bases matching. The sample consisted of PBMCs. The receptor was isolated from a woman aged 35 to 49 in good health and CMV-seropositive. The CDR3 amino acid sequence is: CASSLDGITTDTQYF. The bases are TGTGCCAGCAGCTTAGACGGGATTACCACAGATACGCAGTATTTT.